This entry lists 14 T cell receptor beta chains sequenced from one sample in a study of response to subunit inactivated influenza vaccine. TCRdb reanalysed the RT-PCR reads using MiXCR and keeps one entry per CDR3 protein. The data show over 400,000 distinct CDR3 sequences, with roughly 9.7% seen just once and over 9.5% held by the top ten. This specimen consisted of PBMCs from blood, obtained more than 35 days after vaccination. The receptors come from a man aged 50-60 years who received an inactivated influenza vaccine.

This clonotype has only a few counts. The chain combines TRBV6-2 or TRBV6-3 with TRBJ2-3; 8 positions agree with TRBD2. Germline loops: CDR1 MNHEY, CDR2 SVGEGT. The CDR3 consists of 15 residues. Trimming removed 4 bases from V and 2 bases from J; junction bases left unmatched: 5. CDR3 sequence (DNA): TGTGCCAGCAGTTCCACACTAGCGGACACAGATACGCAGTATTTT. This encodes CASSSTLADTDTQYF.

This clonotype has just a few counts. The J gene is TRBJ1-3, the V gene TRBV20-1; D unclear. Germline V lookup: CDR1 DFQATT, CDR2 SNEGSKA (reference sequence). V dropped 4 bases and J dropped 0 bases, with 10 bases sitting between them. This CDR3 comprises 14 residues. CDR3 in amino acids: CSATSGNSGNTIYF. The CDR3, as DNA: TGCAGTGCTACCTCGGGGAACTCTGGAAACACCATATATTTT.

This clonotype was detected many times. The chain recombines TRBV28 with TRBJ2-5, with TRBD2 matching over 7 bases. This CDR3 comprises 12 residues. Germline lookup yields CDR1 MDHEN and CDR2 SYDVKM. Unmatched junction bases numbered 2, after V lost 5 bases and J lost 5 bases. This CDR3 is CASSREGETQYF. The CDR3 DNA reads TGTGCCAGCAGTAGGGAGGGTGAGACCCAGTACTTC.

The V and J genes are TRBV6-2 or TRBV6-3 and TRBJ1-2, with a tentative D call TRBD1 (6 bases). Germline loops: CDR1 MNHEY, CDR2 SVGEGT. V lost 6 bases, J lost 1 base, and 21 bases lay in between. The CDR3 loop spans 17 amino acids. The CDR3 DNA follows: TGTGCCAGCAGCGATACAGGGTTGTCAGTGATTAACTATGGCTACACCTTC. This gives the protein CASSDTGLSVINYGYTF.

This clonotype was observed many times. This rearrangement joins TRBV6-1 to TRBJ2-1; TRBD2 might be the D (6 bases). V was trimmed by 5 bases and J by 3 bases, leaving 8 bases between them. CDR3 size: 13 residues. The germline CDR1 and CDR2 sequences are MNHNS and SASEGT. CDR3: CASSRLDYNEQFF. The CDR3 nucleotides are TGTGCCAGCAGTCGACTAGACTACAATGAGCAGTTCTTC.

The chain has TRBV15 and TRBJ2-7; the D gene is possibly TRBD2 (5 bases). Trimming pared 3 bases from V and 0 bases from J, leaving 6 bases between. This CDR3 spans 13 amino acids. CDR1 and CDR2 (germline): LNHNV, YYDKDF (reference sequence). Written as DNA, the CDR3 is TGTGCCACCAGCAGGGCGGGCTCCTACGAGCAGTACTTC. Translating gives CATSRAGSYEQYF.

This clonotype was recorded at least ten times. V usage is TRBV6-2 or TRBV6-3 and J usage is TRBJ1-1, with 11 bases identical to TRBD1. The V gene's germline CDR1 is MNHEY and CDR2 SVGEGT. The CDR3 sequence is 12 residues long. The V gene end was trimmed by 10 bases and the J gene end by 4 bases; junction bases not matched to a gene: 2. The CDR3 nucleotides are TGTGCCACCGGGACAGGGGGCACTGAAGCTTTCTTT. Protein sequence: CATGTGGTEAFF.

This clonotype was counted at least ten times. This chain links TRBV7-9 with TRBJ1-5; 7 positions match TRBD1. Germline trimming cut 3 bases from V and 4 bases from J; bases unmatched to any gene: 3. The germline V gene has CDR1 SEHNR and CDR2 FQNEAQ (reference sequence). This CDR3 has 14 residues. DNA of the CDR3: TGTGCCAGCAGCTTGGGACAGTTGAATCAGCCCCAGCATTTT. Protein sequence: CASSLGQLNQPQHF.

V usage is TRBV6-2 or TRBV6-3 and J usage is TRBJ2-1; 7 bases line up with TRBD2. V shed 1 base, J shed 10 bases, and the junction held 10 bases outside the gene matches. This CDR3 has 15 residues. Germline CDR1 reads MNHEY; CDR2 reads SVGEGT. The CDR3 sequence is CASSYWRGSPWEQFF. CDR3 bases: TGTGCCAGCAGTTACTGGCGGGGGTCCCCTTGGGAGCAGTTCTTC.

This clonotype showed up just a few times. The rearrangement uses TRBV20-1 and TRBJ2-2; 15 nucleotides match TRBD2. The V and J ends lost 3 bases and 6 bases, in that order; junction bases with no gene match: 2. Germline CDR1 is DFQATT and CDR2 is SNEGSKA (reference sequence). This CDR3 is 15 amino acids long. The CDR3 spells CSARGTSGRSGELFF. The CDR3 region has the DNA TGCAGTGCTAGGGGGACTAGCGGGAGGTCCGGGGAGCTGTTTTTT.

This clonotype was picked up many times. The chain employs TRBV2 and TRBJ2-7; the D gene is possibly TRBD2 (5 bases). This CDR3 spans 12 amino acids. The germline V and J ends were trimmed by 3 bases and 5 bases, with 8 bases remaining between them. The germline V gene encodes CDR1 SNHLY and CDR2 FYNNEI. The chain's CDR3 is CASSERGNEQYF. For the CDR3, the DNA is TGTGCCAGCAGTGAGAGAGGGAACGAGCAGTACTTC.

Only a few counts were recorded for this clonotype. The V gene is TRBV4-2, the J gene TRBJ2-5; D might be TRBD1 (5 bases). CDR1 LGHNA and CDR2 YNFKEQ come from the germline V gene. The CDR3 covers 15 residues. V was pared by 3 bases and J by 0 bases, with 11 bases between. CDR3 in amino acids: CASSQSAGYQETQYF. The DNA for the CDR3 is TGTGCCAGCAGCCAGTCGGCAGGGTACCAAGAGACCCAGTACTTC.

This clonotype appeared a few times. The V gene is TRBV20-1, the J gene TRBJ1-4, with D perhaps matching TRBD1 (5 bases). The CDR3 loop spans 15 amino acids. Per the germline V gene, CDR1 is DFQATT and CDR2 is SNEGSKA (reference sequence). Trimming pared 2 bases from V and 5 bases from J, leaving 15 bases between. The CDR3 DNA reads as TGCAGTGCTAGAAATGGGGCTGGGGGAAATGAAAAACTGTTTTTT. Translated, it gives CSARNGAGGNEKLFF.

The chain joins TRBV7-9 to TRBJ2-2; D is tentatively TRBD1 or TRBD2 (5 bases each). CDR3 length: 15 amino acids. The germline gives CDR1 SEHNR, CDR2 FQNEAQ (reference sequence). V dropped 2 bases and J dropped 4 bases, with 11 bases sitting between them. CDR3 protein: CASSLSRDPTGELFF. DNA for the CDR3: TGTGCCAGCAGCTTAAGCAGGGACCCCACCGGGGAGCTGTTTTTT.